This TCR beta chain stems from a study of T cell responses to AZD1222 COVID-19 vaccine. Broader study findings: Just a handful of AZD1222 recipients tested seropositive at baseline.

Germline-derived CDR1 and CDR2 are SNHLY and FYNNEI. The ends were cut back, 7 bases at V and 7 bases at J, with 11 bases in the middle. This CDR3 region has 12 residues. Data came from immunoSEQ multiplex PCR; TCRdb stores just in-frame clones and leaves some out. The sample has about 140,000 clones, more than 90% seen once. Concerning this clone itself: The antigen is not known.

The sequencing used peripheral blood, collected on day 0 of AZD1222 vaccination. V gene TRBV2 combines with J gene TRBJ1-5; D gene uncertain. The sequence derives from an adult in good health. The DNA for the CDR3 is TGTGCCAGCACCCGGCCTCGACAGCCCCAGCATTTT. Amino acids: CASTRPRQPQHF. Drawing the rest from reference TRBV2 and TRBJ1-5, the complete variable domain is EPEVTQTPSHQVTQMGQEVILRCVPISNHLYFYWYRQILGQKVEFLVSFYNNEISEKSEIFDDQFSVERPDGSNFTLKIRSTKLEDSAMYFCASTRPRQPQHFGDGTRLSIL.